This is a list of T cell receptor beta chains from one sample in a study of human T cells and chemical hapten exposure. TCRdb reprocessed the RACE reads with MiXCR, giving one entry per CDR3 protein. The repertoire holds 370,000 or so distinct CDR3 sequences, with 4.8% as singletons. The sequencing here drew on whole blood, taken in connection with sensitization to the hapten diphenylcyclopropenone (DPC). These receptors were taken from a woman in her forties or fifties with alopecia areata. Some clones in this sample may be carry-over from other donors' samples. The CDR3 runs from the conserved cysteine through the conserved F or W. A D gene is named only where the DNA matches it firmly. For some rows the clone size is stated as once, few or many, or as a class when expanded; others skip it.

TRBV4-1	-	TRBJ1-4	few	TGCGCCAGCAGCCAAGATCCCAGGGCTGAAAAACTGTTTTTT	CASSQDPRAEKLFF
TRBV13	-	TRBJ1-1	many	TGTGCCAGCAGCTTAGGGTCCAGATCGAACACTGAAGCTTTCTTT	CASSLGSRSNTEAFF
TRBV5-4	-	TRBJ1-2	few	TGTGCCAGCACCACCAAGGAAAGGTTGGACTATGGCTACACCTTC	CASTTKERLDYGYTF
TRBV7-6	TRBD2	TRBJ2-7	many	TGTGCCAGCAGCTTAGTATCGGCTAGCGGGCGCTCCTACGAGCAGTACTTC	CASSLVSASGRSYEQYF
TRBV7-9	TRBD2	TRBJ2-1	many	TGTGCCAGCAGCCCAACGGGACTAGCGGCGCGTAGTGAGCAGTTCTTC	CASSPTGLAARSEQFF
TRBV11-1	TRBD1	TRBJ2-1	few	TGTGCCAGCAGCCTCGGGACAGGGGGCATCGATGAGCAGTTCTTC	CASSLGTGGIDEQFF
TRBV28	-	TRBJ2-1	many	TGTGCCAGCAGTAGGGGACTGCCGAATGAGCAGTTCTTC	CASSRGLPNEQFF
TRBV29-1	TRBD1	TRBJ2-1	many	TGCAGCGTTGATCCGGGCAGGGGGAAGGGAAGTGAGCAGTTCTTC	CSVDPGRGKGSEQFF
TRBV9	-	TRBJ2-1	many	TGTGCCAGCAGCGTGGGACTCCCCCATGAGCAGTTCTTC	CASSVGLPHEQFF
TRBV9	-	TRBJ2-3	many	TGTGCCAGCAGCGTCACTGAACGGATCACAGATACGCAGTATTTT	CASSVTERITDTQYF
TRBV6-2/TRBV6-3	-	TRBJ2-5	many	TGTGCCAGCAGTTATTCGGACTGGGGAGAGACCCAGTACTTC	CASSYSDWGETQYF
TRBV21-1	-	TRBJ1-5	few	TGTGCCAGCAGCAAAGAAATAGGCAATCAGCCCCAGCATTTT	CASSKEIGNQPQHF
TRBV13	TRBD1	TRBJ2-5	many	TGTGCCAGCAGCTTACGGCAGGGGGTGGAGACCCAGTACTTC	CASSLRQGVETQYF
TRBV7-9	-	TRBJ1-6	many	TGTGCCAGCAGCGGGGACTATAATTCACCCCTCCACTTT	CASSGDYNSPLHF
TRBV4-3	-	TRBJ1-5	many	TGCGCCAGCAGCCAAACCAGGGGCCCTCAGCCCCAGCATTTT	CASSQTRGPQPQHF
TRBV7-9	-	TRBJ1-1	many	TGTGCCAGCAGCCCCCTGACCCTTATGAACACTGAAGCTTTCTTT	CASSPLTLMNTEAFF
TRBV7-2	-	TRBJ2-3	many	TGTGCCAGCAGCTTACGGCGAGGGGCAGATACGCAGTATTTT	CASSLRRGADTQYF
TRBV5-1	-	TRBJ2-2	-	-	CASSSAWGGRTPGSCFF
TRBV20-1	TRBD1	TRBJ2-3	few	TGCAGTGCGCCGGACAGGGCAGTTACTACAGATACGCAGTATTTT	CSAPDRAVTTDTQYF
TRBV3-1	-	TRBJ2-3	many	TGTGCCAGCAGCGGGCAAGCGCTCGGCACAGATACGCAGTATTTT	CASSGQALGTDTQYF
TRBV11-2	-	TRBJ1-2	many	TGTGCCAGCAGCTTAGGCCTGGCGGGGGGCGACTATGGCTACACCTTC	CASSLGLAGGDYGYTF
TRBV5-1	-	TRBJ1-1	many	TGCGCCAGCAGCTCCCCCGTCGAGAACACTGAAGCTTTCTTT	CASSSPVENTEAFF
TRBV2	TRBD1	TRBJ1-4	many	TGTGCCAGCAGACTTCTGGAGGGGGCGGCTAATGAAAAACTGTTTTTT	CASRLLEGAANEKLFF
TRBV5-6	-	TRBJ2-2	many	TGTGCCGCTATCGGTCCGCGCGGGGAGCTGTTTTTT	CAAIGPRGELFF
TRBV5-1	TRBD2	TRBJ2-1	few	TGCGCCAGCCGGACTAGCGGAAGCAATGAGCAGTTCTTC	CASRTSGSNEQFF
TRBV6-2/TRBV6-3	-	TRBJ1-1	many	TGTGCCAGCAGGGCTTGGGCCACTGAAGCTTTCTTT	CASRAWATEAFF
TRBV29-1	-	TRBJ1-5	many	TGCAGCGTTGAATGGGGGGACGGCAATCAGCCCCAGCATTTT	CSVEWGDGNQPQHF
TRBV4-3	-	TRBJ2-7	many	TGCGCCAGCAGCCCCGCAGAGCGGAGCTACGAGCAGTACTTC	CASSPAERSYEQYF
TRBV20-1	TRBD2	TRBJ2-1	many	TGCAGTGCCAAGGGCGGGAGAGTAGACAATGAGCAGTTCTTC	CSAKGGRVDNEQFF
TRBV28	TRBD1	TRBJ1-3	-	TGTGCCAGCAGCCCCATCGACAGGGGAGGGTTTGGAAACACCATATATTTT	CASSPIDRGGFGNTIYF
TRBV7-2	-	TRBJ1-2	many	TGTGCCAGCAGCTTAGGGTACAGTAACTATGGCTACACCTTC	CASSLGYSNYGYTF
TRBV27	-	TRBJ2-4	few	TGTGCCAGCAACCTTCAGTACTTC	CASNLQYF
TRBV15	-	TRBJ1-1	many	TGTGCCACCAGCAGAGGCGACAGAAGATCTGAAGCTTTCTTT	CATSRGDRRSEAFF
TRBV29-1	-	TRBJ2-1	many	TGCAGCGTTGAAACACAGAGGCAGTTCTTC	CSVETQRQFF
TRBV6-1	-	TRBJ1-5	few	TGTGCCAGCAGTCCCCACGGGTCGAATCAGCCCCAGCATTTT	CASSPHGSNQPQHF
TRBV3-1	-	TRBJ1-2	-	TGTGCCAGCAGCCAGGGCGGGGTCAACTATGGCTACACCTTC	CASSQGGVNYGYTF
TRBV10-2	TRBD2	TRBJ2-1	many	TGCGCCAGCGGGGGGGGGAACTACAATGAGCAGTTCTTC	CASGGGNYNEQFF
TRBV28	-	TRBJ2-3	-	TGTGCCAGCAGTACCGGGGGCATGACAGATACGCAGTATTTT	CASSTGGMTDTQYF
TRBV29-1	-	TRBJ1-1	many	TGCAGCGTTGAAGGGGTGGGCACTGAAGCTTTCTTT	CSVEGVGTEAFF
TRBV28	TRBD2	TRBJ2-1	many	TGTGCCAGCCGGACTAGCGGCAGCTCCTACAATGAGCAGTTCTTC	CASRTSGSSYNEQFF
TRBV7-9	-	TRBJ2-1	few	TGTGCCAGCGTACCCCGGACGTACAATGAGCAGTTCTTC	CASVPRTYNEQFF
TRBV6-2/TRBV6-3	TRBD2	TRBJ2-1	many	TGTGCCAGCGGAAGGACTAGAAGTGCGAATGAGCAGTTCTTC	CASGRTRSANEQFF
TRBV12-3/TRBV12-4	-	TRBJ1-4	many	TGTGCCAGCAGTTTAGCGCACGGGGACAAACTGTTTTTT	CASSLAHGDKLFF
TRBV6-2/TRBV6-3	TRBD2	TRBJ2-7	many	TGTGCCAGCAGTTACGAGCCCGGGACTAGCGGGAGATACGAGCAGTACTTC	CASSYEPGTSGRYEQYF
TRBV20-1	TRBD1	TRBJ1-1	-	TGCAGTGCTAGTCGACAGGGATTGAACACTGAAGCTTTCTTT	CSASRQGLNTEAFF
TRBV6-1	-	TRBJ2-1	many	TGTGCCAGCAGTGTTGACGGCGCCAGGTACAATGAGCAGTTCTTC	CASSVDGARYNEQFF
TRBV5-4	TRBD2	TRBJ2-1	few	TGTGCCAGCAGTCCGGCGGTAGCGGGGAACAATGAGCAGTTCTTC	CASSPAVAGNNEQFF
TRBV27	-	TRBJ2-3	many	TGTGCCAGCAGTCTCCAAGCACGACCTGGCGGCACAGATACGCAGTATTTT	CASSLQARPGGTDTQYF
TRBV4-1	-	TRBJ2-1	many	TGCGCCAGCAGCCAAGTCGGGACTGAATACAATGAGCAGTTCTTC	CASSQVGTEYNEQFF
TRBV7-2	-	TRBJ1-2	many	TGTGCCACTACAGGACGGAGATATGGCTACACCTTC	CATTGRRYGYTF
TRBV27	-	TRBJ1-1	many	TGTGCCAGCAGCATGGACAGAACTGAAGCTTTCTTT	CASSMDRTEAFF
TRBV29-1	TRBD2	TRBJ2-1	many	TGCAGCGTTCCCGGACTAGCGGGCGTTAACAATGAGCAGTTCTTC	CSVPGLAGVNNEQFF
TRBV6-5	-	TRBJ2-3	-	TGTGCCAGCAGTTACGCCCAGAACGGGAAAGATACGCAGTATTTT	CASSYAQNGKDTQYF
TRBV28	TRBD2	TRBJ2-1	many	TGTGCCAGCAGTCTGACTGTACTAGCGGGTCCCTACAATGAGCAGTTCTTC	CASSLTVLAGPYNEQFF
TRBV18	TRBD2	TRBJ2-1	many	TGTGCCAGCTCACCGAAGCGGGGGGGGACCAATGAGCAGTTCTTC	CASSPKRGGTNEQFF
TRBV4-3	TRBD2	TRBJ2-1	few	TGCGCCAGCAGCCAAGTAGCGGGAGGAGGCGGTGAGCAGTTCTTC	CASSQVAGGGGEQFF
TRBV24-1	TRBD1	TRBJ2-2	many	TGTGCCACCAGTGATAACAGGGGGCACACCGGGGAGCTGTTTTTT	CATSDNRGHTGELFF
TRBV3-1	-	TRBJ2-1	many	TGTGCCAGCAGCCGGGACCCCCGAAGGGCCAATGAGCAGTTCTTC	CASSRDPRRANEQFF
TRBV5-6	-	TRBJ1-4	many	TGTGCCAGCAGCTTCGGGGTGATTAATGAAAAACTGTTTTTT	CASSFGVINEKLFF
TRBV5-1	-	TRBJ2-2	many	TGCGCCAGCAGCTTGCAAACAGGAGGGGAGCTGTTTTTT	CASSLQTGGELFF